This T cell receptor beta chain emerged from a study of blood T cell repertoires in COVID-19. About the research overall: Italy, Spain and the United States were the sources of the convalescent and acute COVID-19 samples. Sample material is recorded as cDNA or gDNA derived from T cells, B-cell-depleted T cells, or PBMCs.

Original processing notes: From reference gene primer amplification, estimates of nucleated cell counts were derived. Here immunoSEQ multiplex PCR was the method, and the copy in TCRdb shows in-frame clones only, minus some. V, J and clone size are those of that table, while D and trimming were read from the DNA. Of about 44,000 clones listed, about 92% were seen once; the top ten hold approximately 12%. V was pared by 0 bases and J by 2 bases, with 18 bases between. This CDR3 is built from 18 residues. Looked up from germline, CDR1 is SGHRS and CDR2 is YFSETQ. The receptor was derived from a human donor in a cohort sampled during active COVID-19. The chain carries TRBV5-1 and TRBJ1-3; D is unclear. Sequenced: peripheral blood. CDR3 protein: CASSLAEGTGRAGNTIYF. The CDR3 region has the DNA TGCGCCAGCAGCTTGGCCGAGGGAACCGGTAGGGCTGGAAACACCATATATTTT.